These T cell receptor beta chains were read from a single sample in a study of blood T cell repertoires in COVID-19. The assay was immunoSEQ multiplex PCR, and TCRdb's table has in-frame clones only and misses some. The sample gives 200,000 to 250,000 clones, approximately 86% of which show up once; 10% is in the top ten. Specimen: peripheral blood. The receptors here all came from a woman between 45 and 65 years old with COVID-19, enrolled during active disease. Each CDR3 is given with its conserved first and last residue. D genes are given only for firm matches. Expanded clones get a size class; other rows say once, few or many, or leave the size out.

v_gene: TRBV5-6; j_gene: TRBJ1-2; abundance: -; d_gene: -; CDR3aa: CASSRGGIAGYTF; CDR3nt: TGTGCCAGCAGCCGGGGGGGAATTGCGGGCTACACCTTC
v_gene: TRBV13; j_gene: TRBJ2-3; abundance: -; d_gene: -; CDR3aa: CASTSWRPDHDTQYF; CDR3nt: TGTGCCAGCACCTCATGGAGACCCGATCATGATACGCAGTATTTT
v_gene: TRBV2; j_gene: TRBJ2-1; abundance: -; d_gene: -; CDR3aa: CASTKQGALGEQFF; CDR3nt: TGTGCCAGCACTAAACAGGGAGCCCTCGGTGAGCAGTTCTTC
v_gene: TRBV2; j_gene: TRBJ1-2; abundance: -; d_gene: TRBD1; CDR3aa: CASRIWTGGTDGYTF; CDR3nt: TGTGCCAGCAGGATTTGGACAGGGGGAACCGATGGCTACACCTTC
v_gene: TRBV18; j_gene: TRBJ1-2; abundance: -; d_gene: -; CDR3aa: CASSPGSVGGAAGYGYTF; CDR3nt: TGTGCCAGCTCACCCGGGTCGGTTGGGGGGGCCGCCGGCTATGGCTACACCTTC
v_gene: TRBV9; j_gene: TRBJ2-5; abundance: -; d_gene: -; CDR3aa: CASSVEAGQYQETQYF; CDR3nt: TGTGCCAGCAGCGTAGAGGCAGGGCAGTACCAAGAGACCCAGTACTTC
v_gene: TRBV19; j_gene: TRBJ2-2; abundance: -; d_gene: TRBD2; CDR3aa: CATNGAGGDTGELFF; CDR3nt: TGTGCCACCAACGGGGCGGGGGGGGACACCGGGGAGCTGTTTTTT
v_gene: TRBV19; j_gene: TRBJ1-2; abundance: -; d_gene: -; CDR3aa: CASSPQWDLTGLYGYTF; CDR3nt: TGTGCCAGTAGTCCCCAATGGGACCTTACAGGGCTCTATGGCTACACCTTC
v_gene: TRBV6-5; j_gene: TRBJ1-5; abundance: -; d_gene: -; CDR3aa: CASTKSSGIQPQHF; CDR3nt: TGTGCCAGCACTAAGTCCTCGGGAATTCAGCCCCAGCATTTT
v_gene: TRBV7-2; j_gene: TRBJ2-5; abundance: -; d_gene: TRBD2; CDR3aa: CASSFRTSGYRRETQYF; CDR3nt: TGTGCCAGCAGCTTTAGAACTAGCGGGTACCGAAGGGAGACCCAGTACTTC
v_gene: TRBV11-3; j_gene: TRBJ2-4; abundance: few; d_gene: TRBD1; CDR3aa: CASSGGQGNIQYF; CDR3nt: TGTGCCAGCAGCGGGGGACAGGGGAACATTCAGTACTTC
v_gene: TRBV5-1; j_gene: TRBJ1-1; abundance: -; d_gene: TRBD1; CDR3aa: CASSLQQQGTTEAFF; CDR3nt: TGCGCCAGCAGCTTACAACAACAGGGGACCACTGAAGCTTTCTTT
v_gene: TRBV6-5; j_gene: TRBJ2-6; abundance: -; d_gene: -; CDR3aa: CASSTRRSGANVLTF; CDR3nt: TGTGCCAGCAGTACTAGGCGTTCTGGGGCCAACGTCCTGACTTTC
v_gene: TRBV3-1/TRBV3-2; j_gene: TRBJ1-2; abundance: -; d_gene: -; CDR3aa: CASSDGLWGDGYTF; CDR3nt: TGTGCCAGCAGCGATGGCCTCTGGGGGGATGGCTACACCTTC
v_gene: TRBV28; j_gene: TRBJ1-1; abundance: -; d_gene: -; CDR3aa: CASTLGGGKAFF; CDR3nt: TGTGCCAGCACCTTAGGGGGGGGGAAGGCTTTCTTT
v_gene: TRBV11-2; j_gene: TRBJ2-7; abundance: few; d_gene: -; CDR3aa: CASSLGSYEQYF; CDR3nt: TGTGCCAGCAGCTTAGGGAGTTACGAGCAGTACTTC
v_gene: TRBV27; j_gene: TRBJ2-7; abundance: -; d_gene: -; CDR3aa: CASSSKGGGGEQYF; CDR3nt: TGTGCCAGCAGCTCAAAAGGGGGAGGGGGCGAGCAGTACTTC
v_gene: TRBV6-5; j_gene: TRBJ2-3; abundance: few; d_gene: TRBD1; CDR3aa: CAIHRDRGADTQYF; CDR3nt: TGTGCCATCCACCGGGACAGGGGCGCAGATACGCAGTATTTT
v_gene: TRBV19; j_gene: TRBJ1-2; abundance: -; d_gene: TRBD1; CDR3aa: CASSGQDYGYTF; CDR3nt: TGTGCCAGTAGTGGACAGGATTATGGCTACACCTTC
v_gene: TRBV9; j_gene: TRBJ1-4; abundance: -; d_gene: -; CDR3aa: CASSGQATNEKLFF; CDR3nt: TGTGCCAGCAGCGGTCAGGCAACTAATGAAAAACTGTTTTTT
v_gene: TRBV18; j_gene: TRBJ1-2; abundance: once; d_gene: -; CDR3aa: CASSLLDRANYGYTF; CDR3nt: TGTGCCAGCTCACTACTGGACAGAGCTAACTATGGCTACACCTTC
v_gene: TRBV5-1; j_gene: TRBJ2-5; abundance: once; d_gene: -; CDR3aa: CASSLKGPRETQYF; CDR3nt: TGCGCCAGCAGCTTGAAGGGGCCTCGAGAGACCCAGTACTTC
v_gene: TRBV5-1; j_gene: TRBJ2-5; abundance: once; d_gene: -; CDR3aa: CASSYKETQYF; CDR3nt: TGCGCCAGCAGCTATAAAGAGACCCAGTACTTC
v_gene: TRBV7-2; j_gene: TRBJ2-3; abundance: -; d_gene: -; CDR3aa: CASSLGAQDTQYF; CDR3nt: TGTGCCAGCAGCTTAGGGGCCCAGGATACGCAGTATTTT
v_gene: TRBV13; j_gene: TRBJ2-7; abundance: -; d_gene: -; CDR3aa: CASSLGQTASYEQYF; CDR3nt: TGTGCCAGCAGCTTAGGACAGACAGCCTCCTACGAGCAGTACTTC
v_gene: TRBV6-5; j_gene: TRBJ1-1; abundance: -; d_gene: -; CDR3aa: CASSYLRHTEAFF; CDR3nt: TGTGCCAGCAGTTACCTGCGGCACACTGAAGCTTTCTTT
v_gene: TRBV5-6; j_gene: TRBJ2-7; abundance: -; d_gene: TRBD1; CDR3aa: CASTSGTGFLHEQYF; CDR3nt: TGTGCCAGCACCTCAGGGACAGGGTTTCTCCACGAGCAGTACTTC
v_gene: TRBV19; j_gene: TRBJ2-3; abundance: -; d_gene: TRBD2; CDR3aa: CASSLLAGITSTDTQYF; CDR3nt: TGTGCCAGTAGTCTATTAGCGGGTATTACTAGCACAGATACGCAGTATTTT
v_gene: TRBV10-2; j_gene: TRBJ2-5; abundance: -; d_gene: TRBD2; CDR3aa: CASSVRTSGGGGTQYF; CDR3nt: TGCGCCAGCAGTGTACGGACTAGCGGGGGGGGCGGGACCCAGTACTTC
v_gene: TRBV15; j_gene: TRBJ2-4; abundance: -; d_gene: -; CDR3aa: CATSRAGENIQYF; CDR3nt: TGTGCCACCAGCAGAGCGGGTGAAAACATTCAGTACTTC
v_gene: TRBV7-8; j_gene: TRBJ2-3; abundance: -; d_gene: -; CDR3aa: CASSSLPTGKGTDTQYF; CDR3nt: TGTGCCAGCAGCTCCCTTCCTACAGGGAAGGGCACAGATACGCAGTATTTT
v_gene: TRBV2; j_gene: TRBJ1-1; abundance: once; d_gene: -; CDR3aa: CASSPRRDTEAFF; CDR3nt: TGTGCCAGCAGCCCCAGGCGGGACACTGAAGCTTTCTTT
v_gene: TRBV30; j_gene: TRBJ1-2; abundance: -; d_gene: TRBD1; CDR3aa: CAWGQGMGGYTF; CDR3nt: TGTGCCTGGGGACAGGGGATGGGTGGCTACACCTTC
v_gene: TRBV19; j_gene: TRBJ1-4; abundance: -; d_gene: TRBD1; CDR3aa: CASSIRDQQGPTTNEKLFF; CDR3nt: TGTGCCAGTAGTATCAGGGACCAACAGGGGCCTACAACTAATGAAAAACTGTTTTTT
v_gene: TRBV2; j_gene: TRBJ1-4; abundance: once; d_gene: TRBD1; CDR3aa: CASSETGGEEKLFF; CDR3nt: TGTGCCAGCAGTGAAACAGGGGGGGAAGAAAAACTGTTTTTT
v_gene: TRBV28; j_gene: TRBJ2-2; abundance: -; d_gene: TRBD2; CDR3aa: CASSQTSGMNTGELFF; CDR3nt: TGTGCCAGCAGTCAGACTAGCGGGATGAACACCGGGGAGCTGTTTTTT
v_gene: TRBV12-2; j_gene: TRBJ2-1; abundance: -; d_gene: -; CDR3aa: CASRFWAPRLAGNYNEQFF; CDR3nt: TGTGCAAGTCGCTTTTGGGCCCCCCGGCTAGCGGGGAATTACAATGAGCAGTTCTTC
v_gene: TRBV28; j_gene: TRBJ2-3; abundance: -; d_gene: TRBD2; CDR3aa: CASSPGTSGGSRPDTQYF; CDR3nt: TGTGCCAGCAGCCCCGGGACTAGCGGGGGGTCTCGCCCAGATACGCAGTATTTT
v_gene: TRBV6-5; j_gene: TRBJ2-2; abundance: many; d_gene: -; CDR3aa: CASRRGLNTGELFF; CDR3nt: TGTGCCAGTAGAAGAGGGTTAAACACCGGGGAGCTGTTTTTT
v_gene: TRBV19; j_gene: TRBJ2-7; abundance: once; d_gene: -; CDR3aa: CASSIPGLGPYEQYF; CDR3nt: TGTGCCAGTAGTATCCCCGGTCTGGGGCCATACGAGCAGTACTTC
v_gene: TRBV13; j_gene: TRBJ1-5; abundance: -; d_gene: -; CDR3aa: CASSSRGQPQHF; CDR3nt: TGTGCCAGCAGTTCCCGGGGGCAGCCCCAGCATTTT
v_gene: TRBV30; j_gene: TRBJ1-1; abundance: -; d_gene: TRBD1; CDR3aa: CAWSREGAAFF; CDR3nt: TGTGCCTGGAGTCGAGAGGGGGCTGCTTTCTTT
v_gene: TRBV4-1; j_gene: TRBJ1-2; abundance: -; d_gene: -; CDR3aa: CASSPLYRVPGYTF; CDR3nt: TGCGCCAGCAGTCCACTATACAGGGTCCCCGGCTACACCTTC
v_gene: TRBV24-1; j_gene: TRBJ2-1; abundance: -; d_gene: TRBD2; CDR3aa: CATSDPVAGSSYNEQFF; CDR3nt: TGTGCCACCAGTGACCCAGTAGCGGGGAGCTCCTACAATGAGCAGTTCTTC
v_gene: TRBV30; j_gene: TRBJ1-1; abundance: -; d_gene: -; CDR3aa: CAWSDQGTTEAFF; CDR3nt: TGTGCCTGGAGTGACCAGGGGACGACTGAAGCTTTCTTT
v_gene: TRBV30; j_gene: TRBJ1-3; abundance: -; d_gene: -; CDR3aa: CAWSEVRVAGNTIYF; CDR3nt: TGTGCCTGGAGCGAGGTACGGGTCGCTGGAAACACCATATATTTT
v_gene: TRBV28; j_gene: TRBJ2-2; abundance: -; d_gene: TRBD1; CDR3aa: CASNRDSMSANTGELFF; CDR3nt: TGTGCCAGCAATCGGGACAGCATGTCCGCGAACACCGGGGAGCTGTTTTTT
v_gene: TRBV24-1; j_gene: TRBJ2-1; abundance: -; d_gene: TRBD1; CDR3aa: CATSADRGPYNEQFF; CDR3nt: TGTGCCACCAGTGCCGACAGGGGGCCCTACAATGAGCAGTTCTTC
v_gene: TRBV29-1; j_gene: TRBJ2-1; abundance: -; d_gene: -; CDR3aa: CSVEGRDSNEQFF; CDR3nt: TGCAGCGTTGAAGGCAGGGATTCCAATGAGCAGTTCTTC
v_gene: TRBV3-1/TRBV3-2; j_gene: TRBJ1-2; abundance: once; d_gene: TRBD1; CDR3aa: CASSQRQGVYGYTF; CDR3nt: TGTGCCAGCAGCCAGAGACAGGGGGTCTATGGCTACACCTTC
v_gene: TRBV6-5; j_gene: TRBJ2-3; abundance: -; d_gene: TRBD2; CDR3aa: CASITSGGSSDTQYF; CDR3nt: TGTGCCAGTATTACTAGCGGGGGGTCGTCAGATACGCAGTATTTT
v_gene: TRBV5-8; j_gene: TRBJ2-5; abundance: -; d_gene: TRBD1; CDR3aa: CASSYWDRVRQETQYF; CDR3nt: TGTGCCAGCAGTTATTGGGACAGGGTGAGGCAAGAGACCCAGTACTTC
v_gene: TRBV24-1; j_gene: TRBJ1-5; abundance: few; d_gene: -; CDR3aa: CATSDLSGDQPQHF; CDR3nt: TGTGCCACCAGTGATTTGTCGGGGGATCAGCCCCAGCATTTT
v_gene: TRBV24-1; j_gene: TRBJ2-2; abundance: -; d_gene: -; CDR3aa: CATSDPGQNTGELFF; CDR3nt: TGTGCCACCAGTGATCCCGGACAGAACACCGGGGAGCTGTTTTTT
v_gene: TRBV5-1; j_gene: TRBJ1-5; abundance: once; d_gene: TRBD1; CDR3aa: CASSPTGNRQPQHF; CDR3nt: TGCGCCAGCAGCCCGACAGGGAACCGACAGCCCCAGCATTTT
v_gene: TRBV5-1; j_gene: TRBJ2-3; abundance: -; d_gene: TRBD1; CDR3aa: CASSSLKRGQGASDTQYF; CDR3nt: TGCGCCAGCAGCTCCCTCAAAAGGGGACAGGGGGCATCAGATACGCAGTATTTT
v_gene: TRBV6-4; j_gene: TRBJ1-6; abundance: once; d_gene: -; CDR3aa: CASSDSSGQPLHF; CDR3nt: TGTGCCAGCAGTGACTCGTCTGGGCAACCCCTCCACTTT
v_gene: TRBV11-2; j_gene: TRBJ2-1; abundance: -; d_gene: TRBD2; CDR3aa: CASSGAGGPSYNEQFF; CDR3nt: TGTGCCAGCAGCGGAGCGGGGGGGCCCTCCTACAATGAGCAGTTCTTC
v_gene: TRBV5-5; j_gene: TRBJ2-1; abundance: once; d_gene: TRBD1; CDR3aa: CASMRTGTYNEQFF; CDR3nt: TGTGCCAGCATGCGGACAGGTACCTACAATGAGCAGTTCTTC
v_gene: TRBV2; j_gene: TRBJ1-6; abundance: -; d_gene: -; CDR3aa: CASRARGGRVEDNSPLHF; CDR3nt: TGTGCCAGCCGGGCAAGGGGGGGGCGTGTTGAGGATAATTCACCCCTCCACTTT